One sample yielded the 10 T cell receptor beta chains listed below, sequenced in a study of T cell responses to AZD1222 COVID-19 vaccine. The table came from immunoSEQ multiplex PCR; TCRdb's copy has only in-frame clones and leaves some out. The table lists 69,000 or so clones, roughly 87% of them singletons. The sequences come from peripheral blood, collected 28 days after the second AZD1222 dose. Receptor source: an adult who received the AZD1222 COVID-19 vaccine.

The chain uses TRBV11-2 and TRBJ1-1, with D perhaps TRBD1 (5 bases). Germline loops: CDR1 SGHAT, CDR2 FQNNGV. The CDR3 spans 14 residues. V lost 3 bases and J lost 3, with 11 bases in between. DNA for the CDR3: TGTGCCAGCAGCTTGGTCGGCAGGGACACTGAAGCTTTCTTT. Protein: CASSLVGRDTEAFF.

The chain has TRBV3-1 (or the pseudogene TRBV3-2) and TRBJ1-1, with 8 bases aligning to TRBD1. The CDR3 is made up of 13 amino acids. The V segment lost 4 bases and the J segment 8 bases; nucleotides outside the gene matches: 6. CDR1 is LGHDT and CDR2 is YNNKEL in the germline V gene (reference sequence). This chain's CDR3 is CASSPSGQGEAFF. CDR3 coding DNA: TGTGCCAGCAGCCCCTCTGGACAGGGCGAAGCTTTCTTT.

Here the CDR3 reads CASTPGGGQATKNIQYF. Written as DNA, the CDR3 is TGTGCCAGTACCCCTGGAGGAGGACAGGCGACCAAAAACATTCAGTACTTC. The chain recombines TRBV19 with TRBJ2-4, with 7 bases aligning to TRBD1. J gave up 2 bases and V 7 bases, and 14 bases lay outside the gene matches. Per germline, CDR1 LNHDA and CDR2 SQIVND (reference sequence). CDR3 length equals 17 residues.

The chain carries TRBV2 and TRBJ1-3; D may be TRBD1 (6 bases). Germline assignment: CDR1 SNHLY and CDR2 FYNNEI. This CDR3 has 16 residues. V shed 2 bases and J shed 2 bases, with 13 bases lying between them. The CDR3 here is CASSERMRGTGNTIYF. The CDR3 DNA reads as TGTGCCAGCAGTGAAAGGATGAGGGGGACTGGAAACACCATATATTTT.

This chain uses TRBV5-1 with TRBJ2-7; 16 positions agree with TRBD2. CDR3 size: 19 residues. V lost 3 bases, J lost 5 bases, and 14 bases stayed unmatched. Looked up from germline, CDR1 is SGHRS and CDR2 is YFSETQ. For the CDR3, the DNA is TGCGCCAGCAGCTCGCCAGGGACTAGCGGGAGGGCCCGCCCTCACGAGCAGTACTTC. Its protein product is CASSSPGTSGRARPHEQYF.

V usage is TRBV29-1 and J usage is TRBJ1-4; 8 bases agree with TRBD1. Trimming took 6 bases from V and 7 from J; bases not matched to a gene: 13. In germline, CDR1 is SQVTM, CDR2 ANQGSEA. This CDR3 has 15 residues. The CDR3 protein is CSVRGQGGVGEKLFF. CDR3 DNA: TGCAGCGTCCGAGGACAGGGAGGAGTAGGTGAAAAACTGTTTTTT.

The chain has TRBV7-9 and TRBJ2-2, with TRBD2 as a possible D gene (5 bases). The V gene's germline CDR1 is SEHNR and CDR2 FQNEAQ (reference sequence). This CDR3 region has 16 residues. The germline V and J ends were trimmed by 5 bases and 1 base, with 14 bases remaining between them. CDR3 sequence (DNA): TGTGCCAGCAGCCTCAGCCTGAGCGGGAACACCGGGGAGCTGTTTTTT. It codes for CASSLSLSGNTGELFF.

The gene calls are TRBV19 and TRBJ2-6; D may be TRBD1 or TRBD2 (6 bases each). V dropped 7 bases and J dropped 1 base, with 14 bases sitting between them. This CDR3 contains 16 residues. Germline CDR1 reads LNHDA; CDR2 reads SQIVND (reference sequence). The CDR3: CASTSGAVSGANVLTF. The DNA for the CDR3 is TGTGCCAGTACCTCGGGGGCCGTGTCTGGGGCCAACGTCCTGACTTTC.

The J gene is TRBJ1-2, the V gene TRBV24-1; TRBD1 aligns across 9 bases. Germline CDR1 reads KGHDR; CDR2 reads SFDVKD. The CDR3 is made up of 13 amino acids. The ends lost 5 bases at V and 6 bases at J; junction bases unmatched: 3. This CDR3 is CATSGQGDDGYTF. The CDR3, as DNA: TGTGCCACCAGTGGACAGGGGGACGATGGCTACACCTTC.

The V gene is TRBV12-5, the J gene TRBJ2-5; 8 bases fit TRBD2. V shed 0 bases and J 5 bases; nucleotides not matched to a gene: 14. The germline CDR1 and CDR2 sequences are LGHNT and FRNRAP. The CDR3 extends over 18 amino acids. CDR3 region: CASGLVRGVAGHRETQYF. The CDR3 DNA sequence: TGTGCTAGTGGTTTGGTACGGGGGGTAGCGGGACATAGGGAGACCCAGTACTTC.